This T cell receptor (beta chain) stems from a study of CD8 T cells in ankylosing spondylitis. Overall study results and limits: Earlier authors reported some of these motif variants in reactive arthritis synovial fluid and blood. As reported, disease-linked clones showed significant enrichment in matched ankylosing spondylitis synovial fluid. There was a TCR beta motif, made of several highly homologous variants, that appeared characteristic of ankylosing spondylitis blood.

Making use of molecular barcodes, quantitative 5'-RACE generated TCR beta libraries. TCRdb reprocessed the 5' RACE reads with MiXCR, giving one entry per CDR3 protein. The table lists about 130,000 distinct CDR3 sequences, roughly a tenth of them singletons, with approximately 3.6% in the top ten. This clonotype showed up just a few times. As yet, its antigen is unknown. This CDR3 has 12 amino acids. Germline V gene sequence: CDR1 SEHNR, CDR2 FQNEAQ (reference sequence). The V and J ends lost 8 bases and 2 bases respectively, with 8 bases between them. Sequencing input: blood, either unsorted or a sorted T cell fraction (not recorded which). This TCR derives from a male donor with ankylosing spondylitis or in good health (not recorded which). The chain is built from TRBV7-9 and TRBJ2-3; D is undetermined. This CDR3 reads CASAPVTDTQYF. In DNA form, the CDR3 reads TGTGCCAGCGCCCCGGTCACAGATACGCAGTATTTT.